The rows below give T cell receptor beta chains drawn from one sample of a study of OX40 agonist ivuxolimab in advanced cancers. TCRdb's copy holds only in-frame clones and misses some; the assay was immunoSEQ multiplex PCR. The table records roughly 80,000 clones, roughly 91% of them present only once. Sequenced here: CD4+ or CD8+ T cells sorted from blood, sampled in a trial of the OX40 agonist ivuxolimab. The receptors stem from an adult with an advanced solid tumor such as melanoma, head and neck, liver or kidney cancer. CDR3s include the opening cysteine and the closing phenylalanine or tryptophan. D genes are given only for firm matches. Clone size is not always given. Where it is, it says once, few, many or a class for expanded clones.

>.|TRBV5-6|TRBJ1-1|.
CASSLVVRALEAFF
TGTGCCAGCAGCTTGGTAGTCAGGGCCCTAGAAGCTTTCTTT
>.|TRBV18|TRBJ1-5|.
CASSPDPGSPQGGPQHF
TGTGCCAGCTCACCAGACCCTGGCAGCCCCCAAGGTGGGCCCCAGCATTTT
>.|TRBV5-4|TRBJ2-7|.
CASSTRDGSYEQYF
TGTGCCAGCAGCACTCGGGACGGCTCCTACGAGCAGTACTTC
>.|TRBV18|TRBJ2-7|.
CASSLVASYEQYF
TGTGCCAGCTCCCTCGTTGCGAGTTACGAGCAGTACTTC
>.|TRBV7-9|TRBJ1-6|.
CASSLEEDSRPLHF
TGTGCCAGCAGCTTAGAGGAGGATTCGAGGCCCCTCCACTTT
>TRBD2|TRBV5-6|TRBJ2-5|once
CASSPRDYHRRETQYF
TGTGCCAGCAGCCCCCGGGACTACCATCGAAGGGAGACCCAGTACTTC
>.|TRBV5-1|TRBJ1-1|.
CASSALSGVEEAAFF
TGCGCCAGCAGCGCCCTATCAGGGGTTGAGGAGGCAGCTTTCTTT
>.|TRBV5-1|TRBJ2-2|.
CASSRDSHTGELFF
TGCGCCAGCAGCAGGGACTCCCACACCGGGGAGCTGTTTTTT
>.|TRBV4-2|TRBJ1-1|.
CASSERGPGTEAFF
TGTGCCAGCAGCGAAAGAGGGCCCGGCACTGAAGCTTTCTTT
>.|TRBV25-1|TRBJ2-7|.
CASGTPGDEQYF
TGTGCCAGCGGGACCCCCGGGGACGAGCAGTACTTC
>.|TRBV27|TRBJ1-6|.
CASSLTSQVSHRGNSPLHF
TGTGCCAGCAGTCTCACCTCGCAGGTTTCCCACCGGGGTAATTCACCCCTCCACTTT
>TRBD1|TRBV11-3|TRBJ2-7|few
CASSQTGYEQYF
TGTGCCAGCAGCCAGACAGGGTACGAGCAGTACTTC
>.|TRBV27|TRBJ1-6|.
CASSLSFGGSPLHF
TGTGCCAGCAGTTTATCTTTCGGGGGATCACCCCTCCACTTT
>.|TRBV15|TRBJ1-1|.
CATSRDYRPGTEAFF
TGTGCCACCAGCAGAGATTACAGGCCTGGGACTGAAGCTTTCTTT
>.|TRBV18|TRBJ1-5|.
CASSNAPGGQPQHF
TGTGCCAGCTCCAACGCACCCGGGGGACAGCCCCAGCATTTT
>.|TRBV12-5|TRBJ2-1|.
CASGRENAYNEQFF
TGTGCTAGTGGTAGGGAGAACGCCTACAATGAGCAGTTCTTC
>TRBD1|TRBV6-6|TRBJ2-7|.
CASSSGTGHGEQYF
TGTGCCAGCAGTTCCGGGACAGGGCATGGCGAGCAGTACTTC
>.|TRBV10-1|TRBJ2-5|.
CASSESKAGLETQYF
TGCGCCAGCAGTGAGTCAAAGGCAGGTCTAGAGACCCAGTACTTC
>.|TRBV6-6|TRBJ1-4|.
CATLKLATNEKLFF
TGTGCCACCCTCAAACTTGCAACTAATGAAAAACTGTTTTTT
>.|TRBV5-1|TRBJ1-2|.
CASREGGANYGYTF
TGCGCCAGCAGGGAGGGCGGTGCAAACTATGGCTACACCTTC
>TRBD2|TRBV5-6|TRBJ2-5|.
CASSPPGGPSQETQYF
TGTGCCAGCAGCCCCCCGGGGGGGCCCTCACAAGAGACCCAGTACTTC
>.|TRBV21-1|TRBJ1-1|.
CASSNGRGLTFMNTEAFF
TGTGCCAGCAGCAATGGCAGGGGGCTGACGTTTATGAACACTGAAGCTTTCTTT
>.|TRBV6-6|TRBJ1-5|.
CASSYQGDQPQHF
TGTGCCAGCAGTTACCAAGGGGATCAGCCCCAGCATTTT
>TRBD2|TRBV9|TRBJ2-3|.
CASSAGLAGGLDTQYF
TGTGCCAGCAGCGCGGGACTAGCGGGAGGTCTAGATACGCAGTATTTT
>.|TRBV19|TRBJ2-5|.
CASSIHSRDASETQYF
TGTGCCAGTAGTATACACTCCCGGGACGCCAGTGAGACCCAGTACTTC
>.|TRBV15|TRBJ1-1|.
CATSRAGVELAFF
TGTGCCACCAGCAGAGCAGGGGTAGAGTTAGCTTTCTTT
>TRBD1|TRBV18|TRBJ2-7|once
CASSPQGDEQYF
TGTGCCAGCTCACCCCAGGGGGACGAGCAGTACTTC
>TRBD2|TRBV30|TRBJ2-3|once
CASTRVEAGGPSSDTQYF
TGTGCCTCCACGAGGGTTGAGGCGGGGGGGCCGAGTAGCGATACGCAGTATTTT
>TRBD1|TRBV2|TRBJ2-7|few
CASSLDRVAREQYF
TGTGCCAGCAGTCTCGACAGGGTAGCCCGGGAGCAGTACTTC
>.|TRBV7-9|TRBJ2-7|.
CASSLFGNIVSYEQYF
TGTGCCAGCAGCTTATTCGGTAATATAGTCTCCTACGAGCAGTACTTC
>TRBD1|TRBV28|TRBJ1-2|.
CASSSPTGANYGYTF
TGTGCCAGCAGTTCACCGACAGGGGCTAACTATGGCTACACCTTC
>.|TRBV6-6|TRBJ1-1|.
CASRQQPQDTEAFF
TGTGCCAGCAGGCAGCAGCCCCAAGACACTGAAGCTTTCTTT
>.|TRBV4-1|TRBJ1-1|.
CASRFMGTEAFF
TGCGCCAGCCGATTCATGGGCACTGAAGCTTTCTTT
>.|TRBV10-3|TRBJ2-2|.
CAISPGQVTGELFF
TGTGCCATCAGTCCGGGACAAGTAACCGGGGAGCTGTTTTTT
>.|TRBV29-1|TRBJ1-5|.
CSVGGGYGQPQHF
TGCAGCGTTGGGGGGGGGTATGGTCAGCCCCAGCATTTT
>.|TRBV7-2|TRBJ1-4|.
CASSQDSRRVFF
TGTGCCAGCAGCCAAGACTCCCGGAGAGTGTTTTTT
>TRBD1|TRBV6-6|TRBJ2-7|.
CASSYGTGKYEQYF
TGTGCCAGCAGTTATGGGACAGGGAAATACGAGCAGTACTTC
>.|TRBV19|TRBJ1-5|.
CASSTPWRGAGNQPQHF
TGTGCCAGTAGTACCCCTTGGCGGGGCGCGGGCAATCAGCCCCAGCATTTT
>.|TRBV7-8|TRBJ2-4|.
CASSSRTEAKNIQYF
TGTGCCAGCAGCTCTAGGACTGAAGCCAAAAACATTCAGTACTTC
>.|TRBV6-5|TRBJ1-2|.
CASSHGPDGYTF
TGTGCCAGCAGTCACGGGCCAGATGGCTACACCTTC
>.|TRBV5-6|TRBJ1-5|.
CASPWRPYSNQPQHF
TGTGCCAGCCCCTGGAGACCTTATAGCAATCAGCCCCAGCATTTT
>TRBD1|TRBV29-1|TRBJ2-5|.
CSARQGAGETQYF
TGCAGCGCTCGACAGGGGGCGGGGGAGACCCAGTACTTC
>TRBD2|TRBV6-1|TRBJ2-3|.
CASPPAGTDTQYF
TGTGCCAGCCCCCCAGCGGGGACAGATACGCAGTATTTT
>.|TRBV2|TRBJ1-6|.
CASRGTARVYNSPLHF
TGTGCCAGCAGGGGGACCGCTAGGGTCTATAATTCACCCCTCCACTTT